The sequence of this T cell receptor beta chain was determined in a study of control samples from healthy donors and cancer patients. Sequencing used immunoSEQ multiplex PCR; TCRdb keeps in-frame clones, though not all of them. Of 70,000 to 80,000 clones in the sample, about 87% were seen once. Germline CDR1 and CDR2: MDHEN and SYDVKM. J lost 3 bases, V lost 7 bases, and 16 bases had no gene match. The CDR3 covers 17 residues. Specimen: PBMCs. This chain joins TRBV28 and TRBJ2-7; 9 bases are a match to TRBD2. The TCR sequence derives from a woman aged 60-70 years with head and neck cancer. The CDR3 region has the DNA TGTGCCAGCATAAAGGGGGGCGGCGGGAGGGACAGCTACGAGCAGTACTTC. This translates into CASIKGGGGRDSYEQYF.